This T cell receptor beta chain originates from a study of cytomegalovirus exposure and HLA in healthy donors. Germline V gene lookup returns CDR1 MDHEN and CDR2 SYDVKM. This CDR3 contains 14 residues. Trimming removed 3 bases from V and 5 bases from J, with 13 bases in between. PCR involved 60 Vbeta and 13 Jbeta primers. TCRdb's table, derived via immunoSEQ multiplex PCR, lists solely in-frame clones and lacks some. The sample lists more than 75,000 clones, about 68% occurring once. Input material: PBMCs. The V gene is TRBV28, the J gene TRBJ2-5, with D perhaps TRBD1 (5 bases). The TCR comes from a man between 35 and 55 years old in good health and CMV-seropositive. This CDR3 reads CASSFPQGRETQYF. CDR3 DNA: TGTGCCAGCAGTTTCCCTCAGGGTCGTGAGACCCAGTACTTC.